This T cell receptor beta chain was profiled in a study of OX40 agonist ivuxolimab in advanced cancers. Study at large: At doses from 0.01 to 10 mg/kg, patients were given intravenous ivuxolimab every 2 weeks.

V lost 3 bases and J lost 14; bases outside the gene matches: 14. The CDR3 runs to 14 residues. Looked up from germline, CDR1 is SGHVS and CDR2 is FQNEAQ. With autoimmune disease history or systemic immunosuppression, patients were excluded. Libraries were prepared by immunoSEQ multiplex PCR; TCRdb keeps only in-frame clonotypes and omits some of them. The sample lists 77,000 or so clones, 90% to 95% occurring once. The receptor comes from an adult with an advanced solid tumor such as melanoma, head and neck, liver or kidney cancer. The specimen comprised CD4+ or CD8+ T cells sorted from blood, sampled in a trial of the OX40 agonist ivuxolimab. The J gene is TRBJ2-5, the V gene TRBV7-8; 8 bases fit TRBD2. The CDR3 region is CASSFSRESGGPYF. The CDR3 DNA reads as TGTGCCAGCAGCTTCTCCCGGGAGAGCGGGGGACCATACTTC.